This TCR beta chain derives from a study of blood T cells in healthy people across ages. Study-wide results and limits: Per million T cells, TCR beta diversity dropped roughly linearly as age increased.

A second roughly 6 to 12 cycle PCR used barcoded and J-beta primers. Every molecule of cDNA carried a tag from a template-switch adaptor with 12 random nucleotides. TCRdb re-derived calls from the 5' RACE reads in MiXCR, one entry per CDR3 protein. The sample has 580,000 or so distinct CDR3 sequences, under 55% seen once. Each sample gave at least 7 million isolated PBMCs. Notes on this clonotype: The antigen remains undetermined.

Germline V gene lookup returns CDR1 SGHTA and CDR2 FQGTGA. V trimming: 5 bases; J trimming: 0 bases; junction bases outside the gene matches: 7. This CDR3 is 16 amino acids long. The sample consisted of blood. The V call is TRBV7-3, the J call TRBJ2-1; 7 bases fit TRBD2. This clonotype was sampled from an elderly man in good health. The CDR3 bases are TGTGCCAGCAGCCCCCGCGGGAGTCCCTCCTACAATGAGCAGTTCTTC. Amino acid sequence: CASSPRGSPSYNEQFF.